Below, one T cell receptor beta chain is given with its context. Other DNA sequences in the same sample also yield this CDR3. This specimen belongs to a study of shared clonotypes between healthy human individuals. TCRdb's copy holds only in-frame clones and misses some; the assay was immunoSEQ multiplex PCR. The repertoire has 2,500,000 or so clones, approximately 90% of them found once; the top ten carry around 0.15%. The sequenced sample consisted of naive CD4+ T cells sorted from blood. This sample's subset: CD45RA+ positively selected. This TCR came from a man younger than 30 in good health.

CDR3: CASSLVADTQYF. DNA for the CDR3: TGTGCCAGCAGTTTAGTCGCAGATACGCAGTATTTT. V is TRBV28 and J is TRBJ2-3, with no clear D. This CDR3 contains 12 residues. V lost 2 bases and J lost 4, with 4 bases in between. The germline V gene has CDR1 MDHEN and CDR2 SYDVKM.